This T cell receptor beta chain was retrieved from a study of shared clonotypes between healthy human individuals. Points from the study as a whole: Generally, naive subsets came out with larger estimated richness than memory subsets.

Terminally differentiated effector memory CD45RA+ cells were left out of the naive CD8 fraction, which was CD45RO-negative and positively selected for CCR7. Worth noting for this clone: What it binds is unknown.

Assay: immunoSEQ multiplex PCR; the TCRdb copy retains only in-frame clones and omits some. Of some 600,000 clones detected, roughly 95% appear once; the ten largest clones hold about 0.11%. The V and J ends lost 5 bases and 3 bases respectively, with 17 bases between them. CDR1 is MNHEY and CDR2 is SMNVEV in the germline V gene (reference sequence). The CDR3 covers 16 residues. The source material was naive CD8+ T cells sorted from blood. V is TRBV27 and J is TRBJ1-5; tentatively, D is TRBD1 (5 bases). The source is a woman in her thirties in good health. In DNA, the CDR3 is TGTGCCAGCAGTCCTCGGGGCGGAACTTACAATCAGCCCCAGCATTTT. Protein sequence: CASSPRGGTYNQPQHF.